The clone carrying this T cell receptor beta chain was picked up many times. As yet, its antigen is unknown. This sample was included in a study of T cells in localized non-small cell lung cancer. Whole-study results and caveats: Without multi-region sequencing, intratumor heterogeneity could not be excluded. Longer survival (overall) was linked to higher T cell density in blood. Of the top 100 tumor clones, median around 62 were in adjacent lung, over 25 among its top 100.

Libraries were prepared by immunoSEQ multiplex PCR; TCRdb keeps only in-frame clonotypes and omits some of them. The table has 3,000 to 3,500 clones, around 28% seen once. Trimming cost V 5 bases and J 4 bases; bases outside gene matches: 6. Germline CDR1 is MNHGY and CDR2 is SAAAGT. This CDR3 is built from 14 residues. The material sequenced was lung tumor tissue, taken before any cancer treatment. This clonotype originated in a man aged 40 to 75 with stage I lung adenocarcinoma. The rearrangement joins TRBV6-8 to TRBJ1-2, with 8 positions matching TRBD1. CDR3 in DNA: TGTGCCAGCAGTGGCGGACAGGGCGGCTATGGCTACACCTTC. Its translation: CASSGGQGGYGYTF.